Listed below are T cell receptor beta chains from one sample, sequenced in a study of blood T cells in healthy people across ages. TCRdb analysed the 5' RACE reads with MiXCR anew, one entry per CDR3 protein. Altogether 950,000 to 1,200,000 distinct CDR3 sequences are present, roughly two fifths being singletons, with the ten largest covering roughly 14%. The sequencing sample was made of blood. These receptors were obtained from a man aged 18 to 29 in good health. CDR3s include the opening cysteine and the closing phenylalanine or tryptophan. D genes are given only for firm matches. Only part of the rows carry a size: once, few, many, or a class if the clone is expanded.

CASSLLYRGSSYNEQFF,TRBJ2-1,TRBD1,TRBV5-5,NA
CASSQGENYGYTF,TRBJ1-2,TRBD1,TRBV7-3,many
CASSRTRGLDHNEQFF,TRBJ2-1,TRBD2,TRBV4-2,NA
CASGYEASGRSYEQYF,TRBJ2-7,TRBD2,TRBV11-2,NA
CASRPLGPTETDTQYF,TRBJ2-3,NA,TRBV6-2/TRBV6-3,few
CASSLRGFGVGRYNEQFF,TRBJ2-1,NA,TRBV7-3,NA
CASSSRVDLPGNTIYF,TRBJ1-3,NA,TRBV2,NA
CASSSPGVTGYTF,TRBJ1-2,NA,TRBV28,NA
CSANRKTQYF,NA,NA,TRBV20-1,NA
CSVNGGLMSTDTQYF,TRBJ2-3,NA,TRBV29-1,many
CASSLQPGNTGELFF,TRBJ2-2,NA,TRBV5-5,few
CASSQDRRVSYGYTF,TRBJ1-2,NA,TRBV4-2,NA
CASSESPPFHYGYTF,TRBJ1-2,NA,TRBV6-1,NA
CASSLIQYNSPLHF,TRBJ1-6,NA,TRBV12-3/TRBV12-4,NA
CAINKGVGNTEAFF,TRBJ1-1,NA,TRBV10-3,few
CASSQMGGQLNTEAFF,TRBJ1-1,NA,TRBV14,few
CASSATGSNYGYTF,TRBJ1-2,TRBD1,TRBV7-9,few
CASSLPSLSEQYF,TRBJ2-7,NA,TRBV7-2,NA
CASSESDAGAYGYTF,TRBJ1-2,NA,TRBV25-1,NA
CASTLGGNTEAFF,TRBJ1-1,NA,TRBV6-5,many
CASRTHGGARTDTQYF,TRBJ2-3,NA,TRBV28,NA
CASSFGLAYTGELFF,TRBJ2-2,TRBD2,TRBV28,NA
CASSLDRGGNEQFF,TRBJ2-1,NA,TRBV5-1,few
CASTKILGSGAFF,TRBJ1-1,NA,TRBV12-3/TRBV12-4,few
CAISDYRNEKLFF,TRBJ1-4,NA,TRBV10-3,once
CASSALGTSGASTDTQYF,TRBJ2-3,TRBD2,TRBV9,NA
CASSYVSETQYF,TRBJ2-5,NA,TRBV6-2/TRBV6-3,NA
CASSPGQGGTDAQYF,TRBJ2-3,NA,TRBV28,NA
CASSPGHNSNQPQHF,TRBJ1-5,NA,TRBV2,NA
CASTPRDRLIVGGYTF,TRBJ1-2,TRBD1,TRBV12-3/TRBV12-4,many
CASSGTLGYGYTF,TRBJ1-2,NA,TRBV9,few
CASSQGYEQFF,TRBJ2-1,NA,TRBV4-2,NA
CASSPTGANYGYTF,TRBJ1-2,NA,TRBV12-3/TRBV12-4,many
CTSTLAGGVNEQFF,TRBJ2-1,TRBD2,TRBV12-3/TRBV12-4,NA
CASSPRTSGGITYNEQFF,TRBJ2-1,TRBD2,TRBV4-2,NA
CSAKDGEKLFF,TRBJ1-4,NA,TRBV20-1,NA
CASSTQTESGELFF,TRBJ2-2,NA,TRBV7-2,NA
CAWAYEHRSNYGYTF,TRBJ1-2,NA,TRBV30,few
CASSSPDTSLPYGYTF,TRBJ1-2,NA,TRBV7-9,few
CSARTGASTYGYTF,TRBJ1-2,TRBD1,TRBV20-1,few
CASSSSTGDTTHEKLFF,TRBJ1-4,TRBD1,TRBV7-9,NA
CASSLRDRGAGGRKTQYF,TRBJ2-5,TRBD2,TRBV3-1,NA
CASRDPLGHPNNEQFF,TRBJ2-1,NA,TRBV2,NA
CASSGLRTYEQYF,TRBJ2-7,NA,TRBV28,NA
CASSFNPEETQYF,TRBJ2-5,NA,TRBV7-9,NA
CASLGSEGSYGYTF,TRBJ1-2,NA,TRBV9,NA
CASGLSVDIPHRYF,TRBJ2-4,NA,TRBV12-5,few
CSARDRLQNYGYTF,TRBJ1-2,NA,TRBV20-1,NA
CASSFRTYEQYF,TRBJ2-7,NA,TRBV12-3/TRBV12-4,NA
CSARPTGIGTEAFF,TRBJ1-1,NA,TRBV20-1,few
CASTTGGFSYEQYF,NA,TRBD2,TRBV28,NA
CSARSGMNTEAFF,TRBJ1-1,NA,TRBV20-1,few
CASSPVRTEETQYF,TRBJ2-5,NA,TRBV4-3,NA
CASSRLPRRSYNEQYF,NA,NA,TRBV11-2,NA
CASSTRNPSRYTF,TRBJ1-2,NA,TRBV7-2,NA
CASSLVAGPSYEQYF,TRBJ2-7,NA,TRBV5-1,NA
CASSGEGRDTQYF,TRBJ2-3,NA,TRBV2,few
CASSGTGAVLIWRTEAFF,TRBJ1-1,TRBD1,TRBV13,NA
CASSTGQGRAEAFF,TRBJ1-1,TRBD1,TRBV7-9,NA